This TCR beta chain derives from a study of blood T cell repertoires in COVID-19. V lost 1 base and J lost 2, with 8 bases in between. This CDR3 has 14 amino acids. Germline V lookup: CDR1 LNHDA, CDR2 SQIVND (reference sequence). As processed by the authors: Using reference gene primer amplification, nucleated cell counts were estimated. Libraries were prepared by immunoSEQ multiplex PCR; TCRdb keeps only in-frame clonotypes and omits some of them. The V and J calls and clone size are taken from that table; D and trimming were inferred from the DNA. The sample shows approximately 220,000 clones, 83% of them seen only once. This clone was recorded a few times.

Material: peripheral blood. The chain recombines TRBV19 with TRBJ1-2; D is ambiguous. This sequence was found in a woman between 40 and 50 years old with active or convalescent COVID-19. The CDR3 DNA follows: TGTGCCAGTAGTATAGCCTACAGAAACTATGGCTACACCTTC. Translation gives CASSIAYRNYGYTF.